The table lists the clone carrying this T cell receptor (beta chain) with a few counts. Its antigen is not identified. This sample is part of a study of blood T cells in healthy people across ages. Alongside a J-beta primer mix, a sample-barcoded 5' primer served in a second PCR lasting roughly 7 to 11 cycles. Individual samples furnished no less than 3 million CDR3-containing paired-end reads apiece. One entry per CDR3 protein, called by TCRdb with MiXCR from the 5' RACE reads. The data show 2 million or so distinct CDR3 sequences, less than 50% seen once. All donors came from Russia, were Caucasian and healthy, and spanned ages about 6 to 100. The germline V gene has CDR1 MGHRA and CDR2 YSYEKL. The CDR3 covers 17 residues. V shed 2 bases and J shed 0 bases, with 11 bases lying between them. Whole-study results and caveats: TCR beta diversity per million T cells fell roughly linearly with age. Observed TCR beta diversity showed a strong correlation with the percentage of naive T cells as measured by flow cytometry.

Specimen: blood. The J gene is TRBJ2-6, the V gene TRBV4-1, with D perhaps matching TRBD1 (5 bases). The origin of this receptor is a middle-aged woman in good health. In DNA, the CDR3 is TGCGCCAGCAGCCAACAGGGCGGCAGCTCTGGGGCCAACGTCCTGACTTTC. Translated, it gives CASSQQGGSSGANVLTF.